The clone carrying this T cell receptor (beta chain) was counted many times. The antigen remains undetermined. Germline V gives CDR1 MNHNS, CDR2 SASEGT. V shed 7 bases and J 2 bases; nucleotides not matched to a gene: 5. This CDR3 has 14 amino acids. Unique molecular identifiers were built into the TCRbeta library. TCRdb called the PCR reads again in MiXCR, with one record for every CDR3 protein. The sample includes about 240,000 distinct CDR3 sequences, about 25% seen only once; the top ten take about 2.5%. This entry belongs to a study of T-cell reconstitution after alpha-beta-depleted transplantation in children. The study's findings and limits: A year had passed since transplant, and T-cell counts and diversity by then came mostly from newly produced T cells. Roughly two months post-transplant, alpha-beta T cells reportedly originated from several hundred graft clones that had expanded. Surviving recipient T cells and thymic progenitors produced the high day-60 TCRbeta diversity seen in some patients.

This clonotype was obtained from a girl aged 2-9 years with Fanconi anemia, due to receive a stem cell transplant. This specimen consisted of PBMCs, obtained before TCRalphabeta/CD19-depleted stem cell transplant. The chain joins TRBV6-1 to TRBJ2-7, with 10 nucleotides matching TRBD2. In nucleotides, the CDR3 is TGTGCCAGCATGAGGACTAGCGGCGCCTACGAGCAGTACTTC. Its protein product is CASMRTSGAYEQYF.